These T cell receptor beta chains were read from a single sample in a study of cytomegalovirus exposure and HLA in healthy donors. Some clones are missing from TCRdb's copy, which holds only in-frame ones; the method was immunoSEQ multiplex PCR. The table records some 120,000 clones, about four fifths of them present only once. Sequencing was carried out using PBMCs. Source of these receptors: a woman under 40 in good health and CMV-seronegative. CDR3s include the opening cysteine and the closing phenylalanine or tryptophan. The order of the fields is V gene, J gene, CDR3 protein.

v_gene: TRBV16
j_gene: TRBJ1-3
CDR3aa: CASSQQLADSGSTIYF

v_gene: TRBV28
j_gene: TRBJ2-1
CDR3aa: CASSFSGRINEQFF

v_gene: TRBV4-1
j_gene: TRBJ1-4
CDR3aa: CASSQGGTGQPNEKLFF

v_gene: TRBV19
j_gene: TRBJ2-1
CDR3aa: CASSIDPASGVSSYNEQFF

v_gene: TRBV9
j_gene: TRBJ2-1
CDR3aa: CASSVGFSGRANEQFF

v_gene: TRBV4-1
j_gene: TRBJ2-1
CDR3aa: CASSQTRQGNNEQFF

v_gene: TRBV27
j_gene: TRBJ2-7
CDR3aa: CASGSGAEQYF

v_gene: TRBV9
j_gene: TRBJ2-1
CDR3aa: CASSGVAGIDNEQFF

v_gene: TRBV7-9
j_gene: TRBJ2-3
CDR3aa: CASSPTDTQYF

v_gene: TRBV4-3
j_gene: TRBJ1-2
CDR3aa: CASSSLGQINYGYTF

v_gene: TRBV27
j_gene: TRBJ2-3
CDR3aa: CASSIGTSTDTQYF

v_gene: TRBV18
j_gene: TRBJ2-1
CDR3aa: CASSRTKGQANSYNEQFF

v_gene: TRBV5-1
j_gene: TRBJ2-3
CDR3aa: CASSSGLAGGWTDTQYF